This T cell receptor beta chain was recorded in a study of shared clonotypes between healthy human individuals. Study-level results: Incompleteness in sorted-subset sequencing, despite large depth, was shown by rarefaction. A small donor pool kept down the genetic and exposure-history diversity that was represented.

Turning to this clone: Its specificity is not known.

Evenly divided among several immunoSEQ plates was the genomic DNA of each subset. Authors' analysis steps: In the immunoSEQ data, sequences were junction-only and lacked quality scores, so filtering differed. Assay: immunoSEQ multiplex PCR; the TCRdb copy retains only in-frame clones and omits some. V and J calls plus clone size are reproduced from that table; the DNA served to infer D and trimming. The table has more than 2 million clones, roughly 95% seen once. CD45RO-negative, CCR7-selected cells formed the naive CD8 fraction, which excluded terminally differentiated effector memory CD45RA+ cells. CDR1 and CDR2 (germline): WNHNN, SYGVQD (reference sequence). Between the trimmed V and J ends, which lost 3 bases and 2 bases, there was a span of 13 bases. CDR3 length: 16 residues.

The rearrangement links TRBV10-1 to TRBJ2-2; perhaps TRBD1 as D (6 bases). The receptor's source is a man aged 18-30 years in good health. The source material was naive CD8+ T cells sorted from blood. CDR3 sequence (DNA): TGCGCCAGCAGTGAAGGGTGGGGGCAAAACACCGGGGAGCTGTTTTTT. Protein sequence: CASSEGWGQNTGELFF.